This paragraph reports one T cell receptor beta chain. The data were obtained in a study of T-cell memory formation after mild COVID-19. TCRdb reanalysed the 5' RACE reads using MiXCR and keeps one entry per CDR3 protein. The sample yields about 170,000 distinct CDR3 sequences, under 15% seen once. Trimming left V 5 bases short and J 9 bases short, with 16 bases between. The V gene's germline CDR1 is DFQATT and CDR2 SNEGSKA (reference sequence). This CDR3 spans 12 amino acids. V is TRBV20-1 and J is TRBJ1-1; D unclear. The sequencing input was PBMCs or a T cell subset sorted from them (not recorded which). The source of this sequence is a man younger than 35 who had mild COVID-19 (a few samples of this study predate the infection). Cell type and time point are not known. CDR3 in DNA: TGCAGTGCTGGTGGACGTACTTGGAAAGCTTTCTTT. Protein sequence: CSAGGRTWKAFF.